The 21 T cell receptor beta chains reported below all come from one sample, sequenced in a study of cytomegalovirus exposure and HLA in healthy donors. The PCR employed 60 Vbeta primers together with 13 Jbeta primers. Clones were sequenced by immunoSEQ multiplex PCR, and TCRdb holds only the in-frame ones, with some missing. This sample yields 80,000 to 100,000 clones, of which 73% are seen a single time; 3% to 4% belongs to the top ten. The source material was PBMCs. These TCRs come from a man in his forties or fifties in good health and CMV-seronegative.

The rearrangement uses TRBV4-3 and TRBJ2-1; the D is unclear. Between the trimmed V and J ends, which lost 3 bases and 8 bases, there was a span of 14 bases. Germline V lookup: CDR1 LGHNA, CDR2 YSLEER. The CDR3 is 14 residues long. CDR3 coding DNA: TGCGCCAGCAGCCAGCAAAGAGGAGCAGATGAGCAGTTCTTC. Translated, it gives CASSQQRGADEQFF.

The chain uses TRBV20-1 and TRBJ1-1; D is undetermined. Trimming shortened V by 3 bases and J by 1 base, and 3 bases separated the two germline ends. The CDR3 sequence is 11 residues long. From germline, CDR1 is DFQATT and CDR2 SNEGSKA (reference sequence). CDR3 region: CSASRNTEAFF. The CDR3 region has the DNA TGCAGTGCTAGTCGGAACACTGAAGCTTTCTTT.

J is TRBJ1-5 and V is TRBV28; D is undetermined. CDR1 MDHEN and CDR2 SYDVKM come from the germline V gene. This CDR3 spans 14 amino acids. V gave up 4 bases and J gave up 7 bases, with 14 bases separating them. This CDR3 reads CASSSRPGWQPQHF. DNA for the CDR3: TGTGCCAGCAGTTCACGCCCGGGGTGGCAGCCCCAGCATTTT.

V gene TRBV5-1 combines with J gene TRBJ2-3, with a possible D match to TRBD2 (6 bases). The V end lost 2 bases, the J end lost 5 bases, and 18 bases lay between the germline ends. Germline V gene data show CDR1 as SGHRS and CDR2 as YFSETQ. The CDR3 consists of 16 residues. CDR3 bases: TGCGCCAGCAGCTTTAGTCTAGCGACGGGCGGAGATACGCAGTATTTT. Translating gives CASSFSLATGGDTQYF.

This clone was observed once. CDR3 residues: CASSPRPRRNYGYTF. The CDR3, as DNA: TGTGCCAGCAGTCCCCGCCCACGGCGGAACTATGGCTACACCTTC. This rearrangement joins TRBV28 to TRBJ1-2, with D unclear. V dropped 5 bases and J dropped 2 bases, with 15 bases sitting between them. The length of the CDR3 is 15 residues. Germline CDR1 and CDR2: MDHEN and SYDVKM.

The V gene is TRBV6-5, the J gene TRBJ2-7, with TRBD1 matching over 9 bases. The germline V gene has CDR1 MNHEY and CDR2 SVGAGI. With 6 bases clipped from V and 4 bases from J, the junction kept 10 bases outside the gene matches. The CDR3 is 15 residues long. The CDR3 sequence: CASRKPGQGDYEQYF. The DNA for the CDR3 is TGTGCCAGCAGGAAGCCGGGACAGGGAGATTACGAGCAGTACTTC.

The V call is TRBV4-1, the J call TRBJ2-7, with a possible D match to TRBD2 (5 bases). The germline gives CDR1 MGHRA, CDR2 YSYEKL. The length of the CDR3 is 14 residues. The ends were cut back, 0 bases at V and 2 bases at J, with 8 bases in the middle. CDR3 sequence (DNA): TGCGCCAGCAGCCAAGAGAGGGTAACCTACGAGCAGTACTTC. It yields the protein CASSQERVTYEQYF.

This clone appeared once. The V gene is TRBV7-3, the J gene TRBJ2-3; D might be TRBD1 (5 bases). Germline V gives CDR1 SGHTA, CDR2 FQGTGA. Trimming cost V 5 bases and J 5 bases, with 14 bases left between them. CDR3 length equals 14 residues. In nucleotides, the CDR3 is TGTGCCAGCAGCCCAAGGGGTGGGGAAGATACGCAGTATTTT. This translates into CASSPRGGEDTQYF.

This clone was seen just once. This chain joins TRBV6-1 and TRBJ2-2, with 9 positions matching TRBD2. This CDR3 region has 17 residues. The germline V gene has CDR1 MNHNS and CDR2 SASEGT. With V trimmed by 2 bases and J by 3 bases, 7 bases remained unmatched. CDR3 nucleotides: TGTGCCAGCAGTGAACTAGCGGGACACCCCGACACCGGGGAGCTGTTTTTT. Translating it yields CASSELAGHPDTGELFF.

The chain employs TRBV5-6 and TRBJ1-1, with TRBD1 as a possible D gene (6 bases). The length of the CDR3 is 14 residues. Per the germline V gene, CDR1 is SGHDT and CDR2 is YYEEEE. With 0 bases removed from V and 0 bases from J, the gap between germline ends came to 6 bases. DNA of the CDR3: TGTGCCAGCAGCTTGGGGACAGTGAACACTGAAGCTTTCTTT. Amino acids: CASSLGTVNTEAFF. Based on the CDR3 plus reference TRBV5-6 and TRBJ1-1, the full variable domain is DAGVTQSPTHLIKTRGQQVTLRCSPKSGHDTVSWYQQALGQGPQFIFQYYEEEERQRGNFPDRFSGHQFPNYSSELNVNALLLGDSALYLCASSLGTVNTEAFFGQGTRLTVV.

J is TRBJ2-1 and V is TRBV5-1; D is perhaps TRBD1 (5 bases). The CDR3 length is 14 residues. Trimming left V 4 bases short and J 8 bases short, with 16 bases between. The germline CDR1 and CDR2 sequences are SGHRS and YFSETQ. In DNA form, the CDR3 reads TGCGCCAGCAGCGGAACCGCAGGGATCGATGAGCAGTTCTTC. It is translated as CASSGTAGIDEQFF.

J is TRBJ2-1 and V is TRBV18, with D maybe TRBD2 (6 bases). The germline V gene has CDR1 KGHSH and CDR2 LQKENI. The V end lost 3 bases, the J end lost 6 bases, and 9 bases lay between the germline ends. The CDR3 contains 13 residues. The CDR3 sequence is CASSPSGPNEQFF. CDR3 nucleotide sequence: TGTGCCAGCTCACCGAGCGGGCCCAATGAGCAGTTCTTC.

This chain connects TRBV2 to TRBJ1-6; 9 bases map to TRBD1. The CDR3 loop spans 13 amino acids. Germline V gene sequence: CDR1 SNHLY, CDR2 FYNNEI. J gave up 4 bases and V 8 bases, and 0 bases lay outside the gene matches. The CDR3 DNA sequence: TGTGCCAGCGGGACAGGGTATAATTCACCCCTCCACTTT. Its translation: CASGTGYNSPLHF.

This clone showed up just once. The DNA of the CDR3 is TGTGCCTGGGACCCCGAGCGGGGCACAGATACGCAGTATTTT. Residues: CAWDPERGTDTQYF. V is TRBV30 and J is TRBJ2-3, with D tentatively TRBD2 (6 bases). Trimming pared 5 bases from V and 1 base from J, leaving 13 bases between. Germline-derived CDR1 and CDR2 are GTSNPN and SVGIG (reference sequence). The CDR3 contains 14 residues.

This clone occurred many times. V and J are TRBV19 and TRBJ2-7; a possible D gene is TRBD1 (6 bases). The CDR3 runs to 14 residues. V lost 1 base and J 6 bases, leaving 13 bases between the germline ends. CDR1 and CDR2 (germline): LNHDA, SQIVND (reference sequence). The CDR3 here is CASSIGGPGIEQYF. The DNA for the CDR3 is TGTGCCAGTAGTATAGGGGGGCCGGGAATCGAGCAGTACTTC.

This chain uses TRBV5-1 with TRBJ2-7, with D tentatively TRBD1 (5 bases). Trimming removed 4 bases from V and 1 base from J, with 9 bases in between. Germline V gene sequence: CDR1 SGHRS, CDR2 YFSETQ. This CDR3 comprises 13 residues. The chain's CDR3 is CASSLGQSYEQYF. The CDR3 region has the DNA TGCGCCAGCAGCCTAGGACAATCCTACGAGCAGTACTTC.

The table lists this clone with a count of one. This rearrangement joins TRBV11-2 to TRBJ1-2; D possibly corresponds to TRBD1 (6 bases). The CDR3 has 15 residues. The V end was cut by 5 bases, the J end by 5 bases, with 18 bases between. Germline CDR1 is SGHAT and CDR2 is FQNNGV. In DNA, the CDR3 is TGTGCCAGCAGCCTCCTAGGGGACACTCGGTATGGCTACACCTTC. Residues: CASSLLGDTRYGYTF.

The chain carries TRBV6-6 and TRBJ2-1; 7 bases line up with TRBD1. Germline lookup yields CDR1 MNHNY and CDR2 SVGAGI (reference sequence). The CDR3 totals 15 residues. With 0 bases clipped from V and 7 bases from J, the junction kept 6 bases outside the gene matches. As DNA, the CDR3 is TGTGCCAGCAGTTACTCGTCCGGGACAGCGAATGAGCAGTTCTTC. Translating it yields CASSYSSGTANEQFF.

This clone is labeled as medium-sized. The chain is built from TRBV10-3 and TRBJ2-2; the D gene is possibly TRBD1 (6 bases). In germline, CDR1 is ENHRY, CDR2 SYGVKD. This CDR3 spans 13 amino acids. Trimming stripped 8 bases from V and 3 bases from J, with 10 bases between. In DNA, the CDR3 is TGTGCCATCCGGGCAGGGGACACCGGGGAGCTGTTTTTT. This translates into CAIRAGDTGELFF.

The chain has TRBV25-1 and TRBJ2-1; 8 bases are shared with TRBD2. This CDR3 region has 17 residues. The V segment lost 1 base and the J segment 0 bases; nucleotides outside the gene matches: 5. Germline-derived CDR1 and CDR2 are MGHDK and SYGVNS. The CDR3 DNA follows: TGTGCCAGCAGTGAATTAGGTCGGGGGGGCTCCTACAATGAGCAGTTCTTC. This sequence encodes CASSELGRGGSYNEQFF.

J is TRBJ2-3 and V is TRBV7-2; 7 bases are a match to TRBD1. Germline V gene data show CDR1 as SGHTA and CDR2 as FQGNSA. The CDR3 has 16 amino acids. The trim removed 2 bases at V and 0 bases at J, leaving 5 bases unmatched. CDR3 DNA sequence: TGTGCCAGCAGCTTAATGCCACAGGGGAGCACAGATACGCAGTATTTT. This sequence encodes CASSLMPQGSTDTQYF.